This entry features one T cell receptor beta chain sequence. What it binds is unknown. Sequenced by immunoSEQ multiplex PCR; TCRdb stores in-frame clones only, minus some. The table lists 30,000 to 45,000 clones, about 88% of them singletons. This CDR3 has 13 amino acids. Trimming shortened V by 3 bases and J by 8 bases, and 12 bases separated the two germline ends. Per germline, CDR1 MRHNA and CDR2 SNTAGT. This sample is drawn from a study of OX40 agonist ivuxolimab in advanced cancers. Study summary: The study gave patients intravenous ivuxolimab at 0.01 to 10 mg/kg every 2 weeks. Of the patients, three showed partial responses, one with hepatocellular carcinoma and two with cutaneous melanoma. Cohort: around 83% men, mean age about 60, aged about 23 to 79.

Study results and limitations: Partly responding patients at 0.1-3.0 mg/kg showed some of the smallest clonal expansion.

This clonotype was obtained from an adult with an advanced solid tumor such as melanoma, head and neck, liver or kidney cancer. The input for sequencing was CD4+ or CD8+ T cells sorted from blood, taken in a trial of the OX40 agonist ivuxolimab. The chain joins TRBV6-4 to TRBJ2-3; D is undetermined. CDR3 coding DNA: TGTGCCAGCAGTGAATCTGGGGATGTTACGCAGTATTTT. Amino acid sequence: CASSESGDVTQYF.